A selection of T cell receptor beta chains follows, all from one sample in a study of blood T cells in healthy people across ages. Each CDR3 protein is one row after TCRdb ran MiXCR on the 5' RACE reads. The table records approximately 1,000,000 distinct CDR3 sequences, under 45% of them present only once. Sequencing used blood. The receptor source for this set is a woman aged 55-69 years in good health. Each CDR3 is given with its conserved first and last residue. A D gene is named only where the DNA matches it firmly. The size of a clone is reported for some rows only, either as once, few or many, or as a class for expanded clones.

d_gene,abundance,v_gene,j_gene,CDR3aa,CDR3nt
.,few,TRBV20-1,TRBJ1-1,CSATNTPRVTEAFF,TGCAGTGCTACAAATACACCGAGAGTCACTGAAGCTTTCTTT
.,.,TRBV27,TRBJ2-7,CASSPAKGHQTYEQYF,TGTGCCAGCAGTCCAGCCAAGGGACACCAGACCTACGAGCAGTACTTC
.,.,TRBV29-1,TRBJ1-2,CSVAGLSYGYTF,TGCAGCGTCGCGGGACTCTCCTATGGCTACACCTTC
TRBD1,.,TRBV4-1,TRBJ1-5,CASSQGQGGGSNQPQHF,TGCGCCAGCAGCCAAGGACAGGGGGGGGGGAGCAATCAGCCCCAGCATTTT
.,.,TRBV25-1,TRBJ2-7,CAAGEQYF,TGTGCCGCGGGGGAGCAGTACTTC
TRBD2,.,TRBV5-1,TRBJ2-5,CASSSGRAVSRETQYF,TGCGCCAGCAGCTCCGGGAGGGCCGTTTCGCGAGAGACCCAGTACTTC
TRBD1,few,TRBV11-2,TRBJ2-3,CASSLEQGPFTDTQYF,TGTGCCAGCAGCTTAGAACAGGGGCCGTTCACAGATACGCAGTATTTT
TRBD1,once,TRBV10-3,TRBJ1-6,CAISEGEGQGNSPLHF,TGTGCCATCAGTGAGGGGGAAGGACAGGGGAATTCACCCCTCCACTTT
.,.,TRBV5-1,TRBJ2-3,CASSPGFGAPTDTQYF,TGCGCCAGCAGCCCGGGGTTCGGGGCACCCACAGATACGCAGTATTTT
.,.,TRBV20-1,TRBJ2-5,CSALREQETQYF,TGCAGTGCTTTGAGGGAACAAGAGACCCAGTACTTC
.,.,TRBV28,TRBJ2-4,CASSFGGTLAKNIQYF,TGTGCCAGCAGTTTTGGGGGTACGCTAGCCAAAAACATTCAGTACTTC
TRBD1,.,TRBV20-1,TRBJ2-5,CSARGQGAKTQYF,TGCAGTGCTAGGGGACAGGGGGCCAAGACCCAGTACTTC
TRBD2,.,TRBV6-5,TRBJ2-1,CASRVAGASYNEQFF,TGTGCCAGTAGGGTAGCGGGAGCGTCCTACAATGAGCAGTTCTTC
TRBD1,.,TRBV6-1,TRBJ1-6,CASSELGQYYNSPLHF,TGTGCCAGCAGTGAATTGGGACAGTACTATAATTCACCCCTCCACTTT
.,.,TRBV9,TRBJ2-3,CASSVGSDLSTDTQYF,TGTGCCAGCAGCGTAGGTAGCGATTTAAGCACAGATACGCAGTATTTT
TRBD2,.,TRBV29-1,TRBJ2-1,CSAGLAGTNEQFF,TGCAGCGCCGGACTAGCGGGCACCAATGAGCAGTTCTTC
.,.,TRBV21-1,TRBJ1-2,CASSKAGQPQPNYGYTF,TGTGCCAGCAGCAAAGCGGGACAGCCTCAGCCTAACTATGGCTACACCTTC
TRBD2,few,TRBV20-1,TRBJ2-7,CSVLLGGGSPYEQYF,TGCAGTGTGCTCCTTGGGGGGGGTTCCCCCTACGAGCAGTACTTC
.,few,TRBV3-1,TRBJ2-1,CASSHSIRPAGVLLDEQFF,TGTGCCAGCAGCCACTCTATCCGACCCGCGGGTGTATTGCTTGATGAGCAGTTCTTC
.,many,TRBV6-5,TRBJ1-2,CASSYGGSYGYTF,TGTGCCAGCAGTTACGGCGGGAGTTATGGCTACACCTTC
.,.,TRBV20-1,TRBJ2-7,CSASHPEGSYEQYF,TGCAGTGCTAGCCACCCAGAGGGGTCCTACGAGCAGTACTTC
TRBD1,many,TRBV29-1,TRBJ2-7,CSVERRTGSYEQYF,TGCAGCGTAGAAAGGAGGACAGGCTCCTACGAGCAGTACTTC
TRBD2,many,TRBV29-1,TRBJ2-7,CSVESGISYEQYF,TGCAGCGTTGAAAGCGGGATTAGCTACGAGCAGTACTTC
TRBD2,.,TRBV5-6,TRBJ2-1,CASSSFSGRDNNEQFF,TGTGCCAGCAGCTCGTTTAGCGGGAGGGACAACAATGAGCAGTTCTTC
TRBD2,.,TRBV4-2,TRBJ2-5,CASRPGTSGKNEQYF,TGTGCCAGCAGGCCCGGGACTAGCGGGAAGAATGAGCAGTACTTC
.,few,TRBV6-6,TRBJ1-5,CASTGTSNQPQHF,TGCGCCTCCACCGGAACTAGCAATCAGCCCCAGCATTTT
.,.,TRBV5-1,TRBJ2-5,CASSWRAGETQETQYF,TGCGCCAGCAGCTGGAGAGCAGGGGAAACCCAAGAGACCCAGTACTTC
.,.,TRBV20-1,TRBJ2-1,CSAVTYDEQFF,TGCAGTGCTGTGACCTATGATGAGCAGTTCTTC
.,few,TRBV27,TRBJ2-5,CASSLTPDGSQETQYF,TGTGCCAGCAGTTTAACCCCGGACGGTTCCCAAGAGACCCAGTACTTC
TRBD2,few,TRBV11-2,TRBJ2-7,CASSLFLGLAGIYEQYF,TGTGCCAGCAGCTTATTCCTAGGCCTAGCGGGGATTTACGAGCAGTACTTC
TRBD1,.,TRBV28,TRBJ2-5,CASRTDRGASETQYF,TGTGCCAGCAGGACAGACAGGGGCGCGTCGGAGACCCAGTACTTC
.,once,TRBV20-1,TRBJ2-1,CSATGGVYNEQFF,TGCAGTGCTACCGGGGGAGTCTACAATGAGCAGTTCTTC
.,.,TRBV5-1,TRBJ2-1,CASSPRESGYNGQFF,TGCGCCAGCAGCCCCCGGGAGTCAGGGTACAATGGGCAGTTCTTC
TRBD1,.,TRBV29-1,TRBJ1-1,CSVEEGQGPEAFF,TGCAGCGTTGAAGAGGGACAGGGTCCTGAAGCTTTCTTT
TRBD2,.,TRBV14,TRBJ2-3,CASSQRTKTSGRTDTQYF,TGTGCCAGCAGCCAAAGGACAAAAACTAGCGGGAGAACAGATACGCAGTATTTT
.,.,TRBV18,TRBJ1-2,CVSSPPGGTSYGYTF,TGTGTCAGCTCACCACCGGGAGGAACGAGCTATGGCTACACCTTC
.,.,TRBV27,TRBJ2-3,CASSQDIYPKAQYF,TGTGCCAGCAGTCAGGACATCTACCCTAAGGCGCAGTATTTT
TRBD2,few,TRBV6-5,TRBJ2-1,CASSYPSGLAGENSYNEQFF,TGTGCCAGCAGTTACCCCTCAGGACTAGCGGGAGAGAACTCCTACAATGAGCAGTTCTTC
.,.,TRBV20-1,TRBJ2-1,CSATLVSWGNEQFF,TGCAGTGCCACCCTTGTCAGTTGGGGCAATGAGCAGTTCTTC
.,.,TRBV14,TRBJ2-3,CASSQRLEAGTQYF,TGTGCCAGCAGCCAACGACTAGAGGCCGGCACGCAGTATTTT
.,.,TRBV11-1,TRBJ2-5,CASSWGPQETRYF,TGTGCCAGCAGCTGGGGCCCACAAGAGACCCGGTACTTC
TRBD1,.,TRBV6-5,TRBJ2-1,CASSYGQGPYNEQFF,TGTGCCAGCAGTTACGGACAGGGCCCCTACAATGAGCAGTTCTTC
TRBD2,.,TRBV20-1,TRBJ2-1,CSATSSSGSGNEQFF,TGCAGTGCCACCTCCTCTAGCGGGAGTGGGAATGAGCAGTTCTTC
.,.,TRBV20-1,TRBJ1-2,CSARDRETYGYTF,TGCAGTGCTAGAGATCGTGAGACATATGGCTACACCTTC
TRBD2,many,TRBV12-3/TRBV12-4,TRBJ2-1,CASTLAGANNEQFF,TGTGCCAGCACCCTTGCGGGAGCGAACAATGAGCAGTTCTTC
.,.,TRBV18,TRBJ2-5,CASSPQDGGGETQYF,TGTGCCAGCTCACCACAGGACGGGGGTGGGGAGACCCAGTACTTC
.,.,TRBV9,TRBJ2-3,CASSMKQGMIADTQYF,TGTGCCAGCAGCATGAAACAGGGTATGATAGCAGATACGCAGTATTTT